The following is a T cell receptor beta chain sequence with its context. The data stem from a study of CD8 T cells in Susac syndrome. Random hexamers served to reverse transcribe about 0.5 to 1 ug RNA. TCRdb reanalysed the immunoSEQ multiplex PCR reads using MiXCR and keeps one entry per CDR3 protein. The sample holds about 280,000 distinct CDR3 sequences, about 85% seen once. The sequence came from a human donor with multiple sclerosis. Sequences were obtained from CD8+ T cells from PBMCs.

CDR3 nucleotide sequence: TGCAGCGTTCTACAGGGGCGGCCTGAAGCTTTCTTT. Its protein product is CSVLQGRPEAFF. V is TRBV29-1 and J is TRBJ1-1, with 7 bases that match TRBD1. Germline V gives CDR1 SQVTM, CDR2 ANQGSEA. The CDR3 is 12 residues long. With V trimmed by 5 bases and J by 6 bases, 6 bases remained unmatched.